These 10 T cell receptor beta chains share one sample of origin, sequenced in a study of cytomegalovirus exposure and HLA in healthy donors. Vbeta (60) and Jbeta (13) primers were used in the PCR. Assay: immunoSEQ multiplex PCR; the TCRdb copy retains only in-frame clones and omits some. The sample lists 180,000 or so clones, 62% seen once, with under 3% in the top ten. The sample consisted of PBMCs. The receptors shown here come from a man aged 40-49 years in good health and CMV-seronegative.

The genes are TRBV5-1 and TRBJ2-3; 7 bases align to TRBD1. The CDR3 totals 14 residues. The V and J ends lost 4 bases and 4 bases, in that order; junction bases with no gene match: 6. Germline CDR1 is SGHRS and CDR2 is YFSETQ. In nucleotides, the CDR3 is TGCGCCAGCAGCGTAACAGGGGCCCCAGATACGCAGTATTTT. Translated, it gives CASSVTGAPDTQYF.

This clone came up a few times. The chain recombines TRBV7-6 with TRBJ1-6; D uncertain. V was trimmed by 5 bases and J by 5 bases, leaving 13 bases between them. The CDR3 sequence is 15 residues long. Germline loops: CDR1 SGHVS, CDR2 FNYEAQ. The CDR3 loop is CASSGNSRHNSPLHF. The CDR3 DNA is TGTGCCAGCAGCGGTAACAGTCGACATAATTCACCCCTCCACTTT.

This clone was counted only a few times. The identical CDR3 is also encoded by other nucleotide sequences in the sample. The chain employs TRBV14 and TRBJ2-3; D is perhaps TRBD2 (5 bases). The CDR3 totals 13 residues. V was cut by 2 bases and J by 3 bases, with 6 bases left in between. Per germline, CDR1 SGHDN and CDR2 FVKESK. The DNA for the CDR3 is TGTGCCAGCAGCCAACGGGGAACAGATACGCAGTATTTT. Translated, it gives CASSQRGTDTQYF.

This clone was detected only a few times. The chain combines TRBV5-1 with TRBJ2-7; 14 nucleotides align to TRBD2. The CDR3 is 16 residues long. V lost 0 bases to trimming and J lost 3 bases; unmatched junction nucleotides: 2. The germline CDR1 and CDR2 sequences are SGHRS and YFSETQ. CDR3 loop: CASSLGLAGGLYEQYF. The CDR3 DNA follows: TGCGCCAGCAGCTTGGGACTAGCGGGAGGGCTCTACGAGCAGTACTTC.

The CDR3 DNA reads as TGTGCCAGCAGGAGGGACACACATTTCTACGAGCAGTACTTC. Translated, it gives CASRRDTHFYEQYF. The chain uses TRBV2 and TRBJ2-7, with D possibly being TRBD1 (6 bases). The CDR3 length is 14 residues. CDR1 SNHLY and CDR2 FYNNEI come from the germline V gene. The V and J ends lost 6 bases and 3 bases respectively, with 15 bases between them.

As concerns this clone: The junction differs from germline at one of its ends, possibly a read error. This rearrangement joins TRBV7-9 to TRBJ2-7; D is undetermined. The CDR3 extends over 13 amino acids. Germline CDR1 is SEHNR and CDR2 is FQNEAQ (reference sequence). As DNA, the CDR3 is TGTTCCAGCAGCTTAGACCGGTCAGGATGGCAGTACTTC. This translates into CSSSLDRSGWQYF.

The chain is built from TRBV5-1 and TRBJ2-7, with D possibly matching TRBD2 (6 bases). The V end was cut by 3 bases, the J end by 6 bases, with 16 bases between. This CDR3 is 14 amino acids long. The V gene's germline CDR1 is SGHRS and CDR2 YFSETQ. CDR3: CASSWDSASPEQYF. DNA for the CDR3: TGCGCCAGCAGCTGGGACTCAGCGTCACCCGAGCAGTACTTC. The whole variable domain, remainder taken from reference TRBV5-1 and TRBJ2-7, is KAGVTQTPRYLIKTRGQQVTLSCSPISGHRSVSWYQQTPGQGLQFLFEYFSETQRNKGNFPGRFSGRQFSNSRSEMNVSTLELGDSALYLCASSWDSASPEQYFGPGTRLTVT.

The chain is built from TRBV30 and TRBJ2-1; 9 bases line up with TRBD2. Germline V gene lookup returns CDR1 GTSNPN and CDR2 SVGIG (reference sequence). Trimming took 4 bases from V and 3 from J; bases not matched to a gene: 4. The CDR3 is 14 residues long. The CDR3 spells CAWNLAGVYNEQFF. CDR3 sequence (DNA): TGTGCCTGGAACTTAGCGGGAGTCTACAATGAGCAGTTCTTC.

The chain links TRBV18 to TRBJ2-1, with TRBD1 identical over 9 bases. The CDR3 has 16 residues. Germline assignment: CDR1 KGHSH and CDR2 LQKENI. The V segment lost 5 bases and the J segment 1 base; nucleotides outside the gene matches: 6. The CDR3 here is CASSAPGQGSYNEQFF. The CDR3 nucleotides read TGTGCCAGCTCAGCTCCGGGACAGGGATCCTACAATGAGCAGTTCTTC. Complete variable domain (other parts from reference TRBV18 and TRBJ2-1): NAGVMQNPRHLVRRRGQEARLRCSPMKGHSHVYWYRQLPEEGLKFMVYLQKENIIDESGMPKERFSAEFPKEGPSILRIQQVVRGDSAAYFCASSAPGQGSYNEQFFGPGTRLTVL.

This sequence joins TRBV6-5 and TRBJ1-2; no clear D. This CDR3 region has 13 residues. Trimming left V 5 bases short and J 8 bases short, with 15 bases between. Germline V gene lookup returns CDR1 MNHEY and CDR2 SVGAGI. The CDR3 region has the DNA TGTGCCAGCAGTGAATTAAGAGGGTACGGCTACACCTTC. Its translation is CASSELRGYGYTF.